What follows are 4 T cell receptor beta chains derived from one specimen sequenced in a study of T cells after posttransplantation cyclophosphamide (dated by TCRdb to about 2016). Libraries were constructed by the immunoSEQ multiplex PCR assay. TCRdb mirrors the immuneACCESS table, restricted to in-frame sequences. Some clones are absent from its copies; in checked studies, under half trace to an unresolved V gene, and the reason for the others is unknown. For this sample, about 24,000 clones appear and none is a singleton. 6.6% of the sample lies in the top ten. The sequencing sample was made of PBMCs. The receptors here all came from a woman aged 60 to 75 in good health, CMV-negative, and a related stem cell transplant donor.

There are many counts of this clone. This chain links TRBV6-1 with TRBJ1-1, with D uncertain. Trimming took off 10 bases at V and 0 bases at J, with 15 bases between the two ends. This CDR3 contains 14 residues. In germline, CDR1 is MNHNS, CDR2 SASEGT. This chain's CDR3 is CATTGEAMNTEAFF. The DNA of the CDR3 is TGTGCCACAACGGGAGAGGCCATGAACACTGAAGCTTTCTTT.

This clone was picked up many times. CDR3 loop: CASSQESGRNEQYF. The CDR3 region has the DNA TGTGCCAGCAGCCAAGAGTCCGGGAGGAACGAGCAGTACTTC. V gene TRBV4-2 combines with J gene TRBJ2-7, with TRBD2 matching over 7 bases. After removal of 0 bases from V and 5 bases from J, the junction contained 4 bases not matched to a gene. The germline V gene has CDR1 LGHNA and CDR2 YNFKEQ. The CDR3 is 14 residues long.

This clone was picked up many times. The genes are TRBV7-2 and TRBJ2-1; TRBD1 matches at 9 bases. This CDR3 is built from 14 residues. CDR1 and CDR2 (germline): SGHTA, FQGNSA. The J segment lost 8 bases and the V segment lost 4 bases, leaving 6 bases of the junction unmatched. CDR3 sequence: CASSSGTGTHEQFF. The CDR3 nucleotides read TGTGCCAGCAGCTCCGGGACAGGGACCCATGAGCAGTTCTTC. Full variable domain (remainder filled in from reference TRBV7-2 and TRBJ2-1): GAGVSQSPSNKVTEKGKDVELRCDPISGHTALYWYRQSLGQGLEFLIYFQGNSAPDKSGLPSDRFSAERTGGSVSTLTIQRTQQEDSAVYLCASSSGTGTHEQFFGPGTRLTVL.

This clone was seen repeatedly, ten times or more. This chain uses TRBV10-1 with TRBJ2-7; tentatively, D is TRBD2 (6 bases). V lost 2 bases, J lost 4 bases, and 15 bases lay in between. CDR3 length equals 15 residues. The germline gives CDR1 WNHNN, CDR2 SYGVQD (reference sequence). The CDR3 DNA is TGCGCCAGCAGTGAGAACCCCGGGGGTCAATACGAGCAGTACTTC. It encodes CASSENPGGQYEQYF.